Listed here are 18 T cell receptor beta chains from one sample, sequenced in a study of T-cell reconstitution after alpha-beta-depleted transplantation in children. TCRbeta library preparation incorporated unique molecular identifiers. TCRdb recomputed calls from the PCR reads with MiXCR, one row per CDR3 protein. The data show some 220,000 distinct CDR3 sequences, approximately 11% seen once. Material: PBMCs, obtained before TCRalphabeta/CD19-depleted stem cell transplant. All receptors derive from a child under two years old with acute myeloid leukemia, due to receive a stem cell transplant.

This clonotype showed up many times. CDR3 amino acids: CASSQEALPYGYTF. CDR3 bases: TGTGCCAGCAGCCAAGAGGCCCTCCCATATGGCTACACCTTC. The V call is TRBV3-1, the J call TRBJ1-2; unclear D gene. In germline, CDR1 is LGHDT, CDR2 YNNKEL (reference sequence). V was trimmed by 0 bases and J by 5 bases, leaving 10 bases between them. The CDR3 length is 14 residues.

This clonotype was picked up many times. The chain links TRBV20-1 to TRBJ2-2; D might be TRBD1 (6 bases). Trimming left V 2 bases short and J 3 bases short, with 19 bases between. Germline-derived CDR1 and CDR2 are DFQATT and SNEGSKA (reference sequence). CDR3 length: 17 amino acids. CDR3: CSARSPLAGAHTGELFF. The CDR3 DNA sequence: TGCAGTGCTAGATCCCCGCTGGCAGGGGCGCACACCGGGGAGCTGTTTTTT.

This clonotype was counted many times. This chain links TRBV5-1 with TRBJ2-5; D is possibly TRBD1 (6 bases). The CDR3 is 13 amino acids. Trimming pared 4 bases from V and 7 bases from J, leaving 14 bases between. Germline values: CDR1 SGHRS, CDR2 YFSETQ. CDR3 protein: CASSEQGWGTQYF. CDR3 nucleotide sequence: TGCGCCAGCAGCGAACAGGGATGGGGGACCCAGTACTTC.

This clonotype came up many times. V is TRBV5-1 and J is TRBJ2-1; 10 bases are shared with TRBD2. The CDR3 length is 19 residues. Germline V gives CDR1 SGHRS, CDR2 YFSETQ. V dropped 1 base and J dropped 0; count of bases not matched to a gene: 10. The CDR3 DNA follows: TGCGCCAGCAGCTTGTTAGGACTAGCGGCTGTAAGCTCCTACAATGAGCAGTTCTTC. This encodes CASSLLGLAAVSSYNEQFF.

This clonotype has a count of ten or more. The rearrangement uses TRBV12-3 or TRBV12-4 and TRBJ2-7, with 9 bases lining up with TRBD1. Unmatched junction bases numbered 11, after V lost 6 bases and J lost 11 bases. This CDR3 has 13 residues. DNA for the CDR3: TGTGCCAGCAGGGCCCGGGACAGGGCCCCCAAGTACTTC. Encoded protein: CASRARDRAPKYF.

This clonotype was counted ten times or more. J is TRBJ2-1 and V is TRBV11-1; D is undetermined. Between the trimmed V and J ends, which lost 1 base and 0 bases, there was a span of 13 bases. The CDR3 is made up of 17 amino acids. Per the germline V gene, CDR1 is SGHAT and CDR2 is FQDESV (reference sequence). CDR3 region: CASSLGFGSTSYNEQFF. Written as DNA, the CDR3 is TGTGCCAGCAGCTTAGGATTCGGTAGCACCTCCTACAATGAGCAGTTCTTC. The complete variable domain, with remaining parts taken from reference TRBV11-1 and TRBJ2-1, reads EAEVAQSPRYKITEKSQAVAFWCDPISGHATLYWYRQILGQGPELLVQFQDESVVDDSQLPKDRFSAERLKGVDSTLKIQPAELGDSAMYLCASSLGFGSTSYNEQFFGPGTRLTVL.

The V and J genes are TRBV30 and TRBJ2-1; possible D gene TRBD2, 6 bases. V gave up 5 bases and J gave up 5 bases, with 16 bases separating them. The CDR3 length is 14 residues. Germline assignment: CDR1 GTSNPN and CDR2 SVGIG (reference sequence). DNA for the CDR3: TGTGCCTGGGAAGGACTACCCCATCACAATGAGCAGTTCTTC. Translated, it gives CAWEGLPHHNEQFF. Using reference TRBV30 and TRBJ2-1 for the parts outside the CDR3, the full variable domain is SQTIHQWPATLVQPVGSPLSLECTVEGTSNPNLYWYRQAAGRGLQLLFYSVGIGQISSEVPQNLSASRPQDRQFILSSKKLLLSDSGFYLCAWEGLPHHNEQFFGPGTRLTVL.

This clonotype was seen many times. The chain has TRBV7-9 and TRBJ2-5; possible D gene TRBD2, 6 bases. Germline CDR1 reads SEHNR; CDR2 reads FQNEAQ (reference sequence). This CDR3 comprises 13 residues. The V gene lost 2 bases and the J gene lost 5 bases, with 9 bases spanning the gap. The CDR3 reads CASSLMGRETQYF. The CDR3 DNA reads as TGTGCCAGCAGCTTAATGGGGAGGGAGACCCAGTACTTC.

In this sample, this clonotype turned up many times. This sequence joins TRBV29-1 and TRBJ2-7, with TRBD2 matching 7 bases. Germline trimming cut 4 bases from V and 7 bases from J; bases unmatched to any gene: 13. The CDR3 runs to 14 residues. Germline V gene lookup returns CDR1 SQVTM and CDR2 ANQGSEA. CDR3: CSVVGGGPSGEQYF. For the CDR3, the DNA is TGCAGCGTTGTTGGGGGAGGGCCCTCGGGGGAGCAGTACTTC.

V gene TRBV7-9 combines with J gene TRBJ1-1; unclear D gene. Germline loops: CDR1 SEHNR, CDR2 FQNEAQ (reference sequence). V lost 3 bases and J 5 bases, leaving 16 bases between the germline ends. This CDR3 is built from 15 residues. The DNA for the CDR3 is TGTGCCAGCAGCTTGGGCCGCCAGGTCGGTACTGAAGCTTTCTTT. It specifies CASSLGRQVGTEAFF. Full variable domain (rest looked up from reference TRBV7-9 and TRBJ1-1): DTGVSQNPRHKITKRGQNVTFRCDPISEHNRLYWYRQTLGQGPEFLTYFQNEAQLEKSRLLSDRFSAERPKGSFSTLEIQRTEQGDSAMYLCASSLGRQVGTEAFFGQGTRLTVV.

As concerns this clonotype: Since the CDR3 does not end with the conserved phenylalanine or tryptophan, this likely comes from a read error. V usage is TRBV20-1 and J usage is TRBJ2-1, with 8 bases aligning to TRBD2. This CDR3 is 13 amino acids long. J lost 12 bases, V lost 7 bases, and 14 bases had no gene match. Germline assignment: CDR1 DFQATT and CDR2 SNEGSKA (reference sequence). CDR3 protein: CSVFGTRVDVQFY. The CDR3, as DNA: TGCAGTGTATTCGGGACTAGGGTAGATGTGCAGTTCTAC.

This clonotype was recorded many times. CDR3 residues: CASSSRGGFGNQPQHF. In DNA, the CDR3 is TGTGCCAGCAGTTCCCGAGGCGGTTTCGGGAATCAGCCCCAGCATTTT. The chain couples TRBV6-5 to TRBJ1-5; no firm D call. V dropped 4 bases and J dropped 4 bases, with 17 bases sitting between them. Germline CDR1 MNHEY, CDR2 SVGAGI. This CDR3 comprises 16 residues.

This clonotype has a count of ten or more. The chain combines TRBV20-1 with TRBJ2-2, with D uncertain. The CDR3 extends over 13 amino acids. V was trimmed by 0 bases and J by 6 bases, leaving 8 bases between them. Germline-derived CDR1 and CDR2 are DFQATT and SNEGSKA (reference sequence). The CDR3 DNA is TGCAGTGCTAGAGACCGGTACTCCGGGGAGCTGTTTTTT. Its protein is CSARDRYSGELFF.

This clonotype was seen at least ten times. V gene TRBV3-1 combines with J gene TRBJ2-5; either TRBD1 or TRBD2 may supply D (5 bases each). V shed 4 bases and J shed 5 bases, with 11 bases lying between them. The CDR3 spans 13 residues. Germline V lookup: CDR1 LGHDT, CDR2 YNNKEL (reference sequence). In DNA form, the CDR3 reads TGTGCCAGCAGCCGTCTGGGGGAGGAGACCCAGTACTTC. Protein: CASSRLGEETQYF.

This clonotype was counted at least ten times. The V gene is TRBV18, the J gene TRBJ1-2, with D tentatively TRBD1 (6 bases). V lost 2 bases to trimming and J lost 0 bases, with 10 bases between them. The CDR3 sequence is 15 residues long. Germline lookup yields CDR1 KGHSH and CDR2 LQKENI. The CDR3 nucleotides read TGTGCCAGCTCACCAACAGGGCTGACTAACTATGGCTACACCTTC. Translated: CASSPTGLTNYGYTF.

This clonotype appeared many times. CDR3 bases: TGTGCCAGCAGCCTACAGGGGCCAGCGAACACCGGGGAGCTGTTTTTT. It specifies CASSLQGPANTGELFF. The rearrangement links TRBV7-2 to TRBJ2-2; 7 bases agree with TRBD1. This CDR3 is built from 16 residues. The V segment lost 5 bases and the J segment 0 bases; nucleotides outside the gene matches: 6. Germline lookup yields CDR1 SGHTA and CDR2 FQGNSA.

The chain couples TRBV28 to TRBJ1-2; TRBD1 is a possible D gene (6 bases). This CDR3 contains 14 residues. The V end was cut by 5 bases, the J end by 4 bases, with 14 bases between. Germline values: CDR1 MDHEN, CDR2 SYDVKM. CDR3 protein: CASSPRDTRYGYTF. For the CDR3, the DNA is TGTGCCAGCAGTCCCAGGGACACGCGCTATGGCTACACCTTC.

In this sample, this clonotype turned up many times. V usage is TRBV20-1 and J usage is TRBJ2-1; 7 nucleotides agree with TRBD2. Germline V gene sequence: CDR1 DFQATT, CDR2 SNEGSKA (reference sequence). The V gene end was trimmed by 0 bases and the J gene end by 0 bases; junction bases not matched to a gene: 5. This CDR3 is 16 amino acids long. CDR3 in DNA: TGCAGTGCTAGAGATATGGGGGAGGGCTCCTACAATGAGCAGTTCTTC. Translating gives CSARDMGEGSYNEQFF.